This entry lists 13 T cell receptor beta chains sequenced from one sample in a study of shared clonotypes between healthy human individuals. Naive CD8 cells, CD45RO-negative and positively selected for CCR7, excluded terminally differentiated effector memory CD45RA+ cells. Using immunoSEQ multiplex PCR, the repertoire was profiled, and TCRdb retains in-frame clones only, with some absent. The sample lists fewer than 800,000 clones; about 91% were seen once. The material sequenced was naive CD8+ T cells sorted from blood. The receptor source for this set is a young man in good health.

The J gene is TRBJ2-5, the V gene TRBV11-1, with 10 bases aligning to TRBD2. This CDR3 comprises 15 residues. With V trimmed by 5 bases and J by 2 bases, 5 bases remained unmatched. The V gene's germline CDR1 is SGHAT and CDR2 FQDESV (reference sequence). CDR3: CASSPKLAGQETQYF. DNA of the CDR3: TGTGCCAGCAGCCCTAAACTAGCGGGACAAGAGACCCAGTACTTC.

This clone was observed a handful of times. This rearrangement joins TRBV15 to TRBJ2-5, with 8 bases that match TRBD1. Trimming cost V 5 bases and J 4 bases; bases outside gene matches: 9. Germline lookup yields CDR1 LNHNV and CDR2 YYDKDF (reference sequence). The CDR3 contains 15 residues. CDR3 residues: CATSYYRTGSETQYF. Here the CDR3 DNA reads TGTGCCACCAGCTACTATAGGACAGGGTCAGAGACCCAGTACTTC. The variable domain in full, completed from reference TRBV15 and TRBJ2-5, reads DAMVIQNPRYQVTQFGKPVTLSCSQTLNHNVMYWYQQKSSQAPKLLFHYYDKDFNNEADTPDNFQSRRPNTSFCFLDIRSPGLGDTAMYLCATSYYRTGSETQYFGPGTRLLVL.

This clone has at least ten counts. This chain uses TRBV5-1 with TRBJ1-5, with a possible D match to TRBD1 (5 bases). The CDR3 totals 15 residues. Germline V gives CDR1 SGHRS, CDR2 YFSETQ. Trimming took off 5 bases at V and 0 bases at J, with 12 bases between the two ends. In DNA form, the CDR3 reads TGCGCCAGCAGACCGCGGGACGTTAGCAATCAGCCCCAGCATTTT. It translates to CASRPRDVSNQPQHF.

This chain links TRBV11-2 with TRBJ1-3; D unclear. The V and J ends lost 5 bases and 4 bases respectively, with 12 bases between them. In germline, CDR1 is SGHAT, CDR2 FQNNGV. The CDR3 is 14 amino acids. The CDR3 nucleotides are TGTGCCAGCAGCCAGACGGGAATAGGAAACACCATATATTTT. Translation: CASSQTGIGNTIYF.

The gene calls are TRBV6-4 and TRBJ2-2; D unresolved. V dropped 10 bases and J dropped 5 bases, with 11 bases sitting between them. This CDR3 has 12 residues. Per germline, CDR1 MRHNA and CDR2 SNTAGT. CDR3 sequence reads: CATKEETGELFF. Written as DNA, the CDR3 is TGTGCCACTAAAGAAGAGACCGGGGAGCTGTTTTTT.

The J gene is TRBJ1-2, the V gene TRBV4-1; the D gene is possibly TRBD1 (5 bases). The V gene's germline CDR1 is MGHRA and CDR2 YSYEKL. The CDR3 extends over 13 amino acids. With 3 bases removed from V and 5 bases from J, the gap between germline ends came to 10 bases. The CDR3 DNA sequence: TGCGCCAGCAGCCAGGCTCCAGGGTATGGCTACACCTTC. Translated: CASSQAPGYGYTF.

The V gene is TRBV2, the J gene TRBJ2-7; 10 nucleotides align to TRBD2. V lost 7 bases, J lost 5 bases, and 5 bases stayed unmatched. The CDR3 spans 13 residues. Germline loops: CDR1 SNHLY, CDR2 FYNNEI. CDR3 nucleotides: TGTGCCAGCAACCAGCGGGAGGGTCACGAGCAGTACTTC. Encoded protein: CASNQREGHEQYF.

CDR3 region: CATSRDWGGPETQYF. For the CDR3, the DNA is TGTGCCACCAGCAGAGATTGGGGGGGCCCAGAGACCCAGTACTTC. The V gene is TRBV15, the J gene TRBJ2-5; a possible D gene is TRBD2 (7 bases). With 0 bases removed from V and 4 bases from J, the gap between germline ends came to 12 bases. CDR3 size: 15 residues. Germline CDR1 and CDR2: LNHNV and YYDKDF (reference sequence).

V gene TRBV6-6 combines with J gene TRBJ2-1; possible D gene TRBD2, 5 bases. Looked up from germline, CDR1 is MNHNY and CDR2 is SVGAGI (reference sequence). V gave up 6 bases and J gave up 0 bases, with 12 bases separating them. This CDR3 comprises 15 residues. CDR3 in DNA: TGTGCCAGCAGCTATAGCGCCAGCTCCTACAATGAGCAGTTCTTC. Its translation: CASSYSASSYNEQFF.

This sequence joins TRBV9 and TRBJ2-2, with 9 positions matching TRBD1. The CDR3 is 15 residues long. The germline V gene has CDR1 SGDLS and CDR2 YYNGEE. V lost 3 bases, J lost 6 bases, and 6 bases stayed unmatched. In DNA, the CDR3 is TGTGCCAGCAGCGCCCCCGGGACAGGGTCCGGGGAGCTGTTTTTT. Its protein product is CASSAPGTGSGELFF.

CDR3 coding DNA: TGTGCCAGCAGCTTAGCAGACCGACAAAACACCGGGGAGCTGTTTTTT. Encoded protein: CASSLADRQNTGELFF. This rearrangement joins TRBV7-6 to TRBJ2-2, with D unclear. Trimming shortened V by 0 bases and J by 2 bases, and 10 bases separated the two germline ends. Germline values: CDR1 SGHVS, CDR2 FNYEAQ. CDR3 length: 16 amino acids. Full variable domain (outside the CDR3, taken from reference TRBV7-6 and TRBJ2-2): GAGVSQSPRYKVTKRGQDVALRCDPISGHVSLYWYRQALGQGPEFLTYFNYEAQQDKSGLPNDRFSAERPEGSISTLTIQRTEQRDSAMYRCASSLADRQNTGELFFGEGSRLTVL.

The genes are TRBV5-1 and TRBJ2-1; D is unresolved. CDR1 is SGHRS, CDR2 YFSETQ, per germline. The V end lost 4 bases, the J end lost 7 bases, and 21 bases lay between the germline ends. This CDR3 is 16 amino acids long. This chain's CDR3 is CASSPVLGTLFNEQFF. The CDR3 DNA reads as TGCGCCAGCAGCCCGGTCCTGGGTACGCTATTTAATGAGCAGTTCTTC.

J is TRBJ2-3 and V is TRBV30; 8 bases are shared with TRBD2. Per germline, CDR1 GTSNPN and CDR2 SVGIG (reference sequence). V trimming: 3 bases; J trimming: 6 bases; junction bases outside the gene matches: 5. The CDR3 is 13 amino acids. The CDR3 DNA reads TGTGCCTGGAGAGTGGCGGGAGGTGATACGCAGTATTTT. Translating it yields CAWRVAGGDTQYF.